This T cell receptor beta chain was found in a study of T cell responses to AZD1222 COVID-19 vaccine. Study results and limitations: Donors skewed white British and female; clonal diversity was possibly underestimated.

This clone has just one count. Its antigen is currently unknown. Generated by immunoSEQ multiplex PCR, the TCRdb table keeps only in-frame clones and is missing some. The sample consists of 150,000 to 200,000 clones, around nine tenths of them appearing once. This CDR3 region has 12 residues. V lost 2 bases and J lost 5, with 4 bases in between. The V gene's germline CDR1 is MNHEY and CDR2 SVGAGI. The clonotype originates from an adult in good health. V usage is TRBV6-5 and J usage is TRBJ2-1, with D unresolved. The sequences come from peripheral blood, collected on day 0 of AZD1222 vaccination. DNA of the CDR3: TGTGCCAGCAGTTACAGCCACAATGAGCAGTTCTTC. This gives the protein CASSYSHNEQFF.